This T cell receptor beta chain was recorded in a study of cytomegalovirus exposure and HLA in healthy donors. Whole-study findings and limits: High sensitivity and specificity were reportedly achieved when the classifier diagnosed cytomegalovirus status.

As to this clone: Its antigen is unidentified.

Germline V CDR1 and CDR2: SGDLS, YYNGEE. Trimming took 5 bases from V and 3 from J; bases not matched to a gene: 7. This CDR3 is built from 15 residues. Sequenced by immunoSEQ multiplex PCR; TCRdb stores in-frame clones only, minus some. The profile shows 65,000 to 80,000 clones, approximately 93% of them singletons. The chain carries TRBV9 and TRBJ2-3; 9 positions match TRBD2. The TCR comes from a young woman in good health and CMV-seronegative. Sequenced sample: PBMCs. CDR3 sequence reads: CASSVAGGGTDTQYF. CDR3 nucleotide sequence: TGTGCCAGCAGTGTGGCGGGAGGGGGGACAGATACGCAGTATTTT.